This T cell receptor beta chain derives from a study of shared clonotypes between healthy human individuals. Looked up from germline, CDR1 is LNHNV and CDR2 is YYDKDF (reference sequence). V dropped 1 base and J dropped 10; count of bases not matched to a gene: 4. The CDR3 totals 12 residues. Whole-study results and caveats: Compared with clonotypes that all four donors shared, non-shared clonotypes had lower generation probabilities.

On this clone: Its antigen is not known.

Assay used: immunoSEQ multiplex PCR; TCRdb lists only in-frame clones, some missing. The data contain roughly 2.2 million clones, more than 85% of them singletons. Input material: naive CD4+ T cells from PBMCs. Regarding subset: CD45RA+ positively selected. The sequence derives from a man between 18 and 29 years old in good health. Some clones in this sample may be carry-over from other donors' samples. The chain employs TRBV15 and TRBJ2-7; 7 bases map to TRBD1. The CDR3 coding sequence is TGTGCCACCAGCAGAGGACAGGGAAGTCAGTACTTC. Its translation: CATSRGQGSQYF.